The subject of this entry is one TCR beta chain. The antigen it binds to is not known. No much larger clone exists at a distance of one base, and base qualities are not known. The immunoSEQ hsTCRB kit was used to amplify TCR beta CDR3 regions from genomic DNA. An Illumina HiSeq system was used to carry out high-throughput TRB CDR3 sequencing. In the authors' own workflow: Sequencing reads were analyzed with the immunoSEQ software, and nonproductive sequences with premature stops or frame-shifts were excluded. Clonality of the repertoire was calculated as one minus the Shannon entropy normalized by log2 of the number of unique productive sequences. TCRdb carries this immuneACCESS record with in-frame sequences only. Its versions omit some clonotypes, under half of them owing to an unresolved V gene in the studies checked, with the rest unexplained. The D gene and trimming were derived from the DNA, and the V and J assignments and clone size from that table. A total of about 97,000 clones appear in this sample, 90% to 95% of them only once. The ten largest account for less than 4% of the sample.

Cut back by 2 bases and 3 bases, the V and J ends lie 7 bases apart. Including cysteine and phenylalanine, the CDR3 has 13 amino acids. Only CDR3 DNA is held: 39 bases, read in frame from base 1. The germline V gene sets CDR1 to SGHTA and CDR2 to FQGNSA. This record belongs to a study of T cells in pancreatic ductal adenocarcinoma (dated by TCRdb to 2016 to 2017). With respect to the entire study: Surgically resected pancreatic ductal adenocarcinoma specimens were analyzed for the quantity, spatial distribution, and characteristics of both suppressive cells and tumor-infiltrating CD8+ T cells, an effort aimed at clarifying the adaptive T-cell response occurring naturally. Overall study outcomes, separate from this receptor: Compared with tumor samples, blood samples had more total productive templates and about 8-fold more unique clonotypes. Because tumors are enriched in CD45RO+ effector T cells rather than naive T cells, which biases toward lower diversity, comparisons of clonality between tumor and blood may be biased. There was no significant difference in T-cell clonality between tumor and blood, where mean clonality was about 0.11 for tumors and just over 0.07 for blood. Since most people with pancreatic cancer show up with disease that cannot be operated on, the resected cohort was biased toward the minority who had early-stage disease.

The selected pancreatic ductal adenocarcinoma patients had received surgery without neoadjuvant therapy. Peripheral blood was collected in heparin tubes, from which PBMCs were isolated by histopaque density gradient and cryopreserved in around 10% DMSO. The DNeasy Blood and Tissue Kit, with Proteinase K and RNase treatment, was used to extract genomic DNA from about 7 PBMC specimens and roughly 10 flash-frozen tumor specimens. Sequenced material: PBMCs. This sequence originates from a human donor with pancreatic ductal adenocarcinoma. The chain was built from TRBV7-2 and TRBJ2-5; TRBD2 is perhaps the D gene, given 5 matching bases. This receptor carries the CDR3 CASSLKGEETQYF. The DNA is as follows: TGTGCCAGCAGCTTAAAGGGAGAAGAGACCCAGTACTTC. Beyond the CDR3, the reference TRBV7-2 and TRBJ2-5 genes provide the residues; the full variable domain reads: GAGVSQSPSNKVTEKGKDVELRCDPISGHTALYWYRQSLGQGLEFLIYFQGNSAPDKSGLPSDRFSAERTGGSVSTLTIQRTQQEDSAVYLCASSLKGEETQYFGPGTRLLVL.